Presented here are 29 T cell receptor beta chains from one specimen sequenced in a study of CD8+ T cells in alopecia areata. Treatment in this sample: oral pan-JAK inhibitor, 5-10 mg twice daily. RNA extraction and reverse transcription yielded cDNA as sequencing template. Produced via immunoSEQ multiplex PCR; TCRdb's table is partial and in-frame only. The data show approximately 210,000 clones, 45% to 75% seen once. The source was CD4+ T cells sorted from blood, collected at week 4, from a patient treated with tofacitinib. The receptors originated from a human donor with alopecia areata.

This clone was observed a few times. This chain uses TRBV7-9 with TRBJ2-7; D is ambiguous. The CDR3 runs to 14 residues. V dropped 3 bases and J dropped 5 bases, with 14 bases sitting between them. CDR1 SEHNR and CDR2 FQNEAQ come from the germline V gene (reference sequence). The CDR3 nucleotides are TGTGCCAGCAGCTTCCAGTTATCTGGCGACGAGCAGTACTTC. Amino acids: CASSFQLSGDEQYF. The variable domain in full, with the rest retrieved from reference TRBV7-9 and TRBJ2-7, is DTGVSQNPRHKITKRGQNVTFRCDPISEHNRLYWYRQTLGQGPEFLTYFQNEAQLEKSRLLSDRFSAERPKGSFSTLEIQRTEQGDSAMYLCASSFQLSGDEQYFGPGTRLTVT.

The chain has TRBV9 and TRBJ2-3, with a possible D match to TRBD1 (5 bases). Germline CDR1 is SGDLS and CDR2 is YYNGEE. V lost 0 bases to trimming and J lost 2 bases, with 7 bases between them. The CDR3 has 14 residues. CDR3 protein: CASSVEGATDTQYF. The CDR3 bases are TGTGCCAGCAGCGTAGAAGGGGCCACAGATACGCAGTATTTT. Full variable domain (missing parts from reference TRBV9 and TRBJ2-3): DSGVTQTPKHLITATGQRVTLRCSPRSGDLSVYWYQQSLDQGLQFLIQYYNGEERAKGNILERFSAQQFPDLHSELNLSSLELGDSALYFCASSVEGATDTQYFGPGTRLTVL.

This clone was observed a few times. V and J are TRBV7-9 and TRBJ1-4; D perhaps matches TRBD1 (5 bases). CDR1 and CDR2 from the germline V gene are SEHNR and FQNEAQ (reference sequence). The CDR3 spans 16 residues. The V end was cut by 2 bases, the J end by 2 bases, with 12 bases between. The CDR3 sequence is CASSLFRTTTNEKLFF. CDR3 coding DNA: TGTGCCAGCAGCTTATTTCGGACAACGACTAATGAAAAACTGTTTTTT.

This rearrangement joins TRBV11-2 to TRBJ1-1; D gene unclear. Per the germline V gene, CDR1 is SGHAT and CDR2 is FQNNGV. V was cut by 3 bases and J by 2 bases, with 7 bases left in between. CDR3 size: 13 residues. The DNA of the CDR3 is TGTGCCAGCAGCTTCGTCACCAACACTGAAGCTTTCTTT. Translating it yields CASSFVTNTEAFF.

Written as DNA, the CDR3 is TGTGCCATCAGTGAGGAGGCTGGAAAACTGCGGACCCAGTACTTC. Translated: CAISEEAGKLRTQYF. The rearrangement joins TRBV10-3 to TRBJ2-5, with unresolved D. Germline V CDR1 and CDR2: ENHRY, SYGVKD. The ends were cut back, 2 bases at V and 7 bases at J, with 17 bases in the middle. CDR3 length equals 15 residues.

This clone turned up a few times. The chain joins TRBV4-1 to TRBJ2-1; D is perhaps TRBD2 (7 bases). Germline V gene sequence: CDR1 MGHRA, CDR2 YSYEKL. This CDR3 comprises 18 residues. Trimming left V 0 bases short and J 1 base short, with 16 bases between. This CDR3 is CASSQDGGTSPSYNEQFF. In DNA form, the CDR3 reads TGCGCCAGCAGCCAAGACGGGGGGACAAGCCCATCCTACAATGAGCAGTTCTTC.

This chain links TRBV18 with TRBJ2-1; D is unclear. V shed 3 bases and J shed 9 bases, with 9 bases lying between them. CDR3 length equals 12 residues. Germline V CDR1 and CDR2: KGHSH, LQKENI. The CDR3 DNA reads TGTGCCAGCTCACCCCTCGCCGGTGAGCAGTTCTTC. Protein: CASSPLAGEQFF.

V usage is TRBV5-1 and J usage is TRBJ1-6; 7 nucleotides agree with TRBD1. With V trimmed by 3 bases and J by 7 bases, 4 bases remained unmatched. Germline V CDR1 and CDR2: SGHRS, YFSETQ. CDR3 length: 14 amino acids. In nucleotides, the CDR3 is TGCGCCAGCAGCTCGACAGGGAGGAATTCACCCCTCCACTTT. Translating it yields CASSSTGRNSPLHF.

The chain couples TRBV5-1 to TRBJ2-1; perhaps TRBD2 as D (6 bases). The CDR3 runs to 15 residues. Trimming shortened V by 4 bases and J by 4 bases, and 15 bases separated the two germline ends. Germline CDR1 reads SGHRS; CDR2 reads YFSETQ. In nucleotides, the CDR3 is TGCGCCAGCAGCCCGGGAAGCGGGCCTTACAATGAGCAGTTCTTC. It encodes CASSPGSGPYNEQFF. Together with reference TRBV5-1 and TRBJ2-1, the CDR3 gives the full variable domain: KAGVTQTPRYLIKTRGQQVTLSCSPISGHRSVSWYQQTPGQGLQFLFEYFSETQRNKGNFPGRFSGRQFSNSRSEMNVSTLELGDSALYLCASSPGSGPYNEQFFGPGTRLTVL.

This clone was seen only a few times. The V and J genes are TRBV29-1 and TRBJ1-1; no reliable D call. The CDR3 loop spans 8 amino acids. Germline lookup yields CDR1 SQVTM and CDR2 ANQGSEA. The ends were cut back, 3 bases at V and 10 bases at J, with 3 bases in the middle. The CDR3 loop is CSVETAFF. The CDR3 DNA reads as TGCAGCGTTGAGACAGCTTTCTTT.

The gene calls are TRBV5-6 and TRBJ2-5; no definite D call. The V gene's germline CDR1 is SGHDT and CDR2 YYEEEE. The length of the CDR3 is 13 residues. The V end was cut by 2 bases, the J end by 4 bases, with 9 bases between. CDR3 amino acids: CASSFLASETQYF. The CDR3 DNA reads as TGTGCCAGCAGCTTCTTAGCATCAGAGACCCAGTACTTC.

This chain uses TRBV30 with TRBJ1-1; D is ambiguous. The V end was cut by 4 bases, the J end by 1 base, with 10 bases between. Germline assignment: CDR1 GTSNPN and CDR2 SVGIG (reference sequence). The CDR3 sequence is 13 residues long. CDR3 nucleotide sequence: TGTGCCTGGAATCGGCTTACGAACACTGAAGCTTTCTTT. Encoded protein: CAWNRLTNTEAFF.

The chain uses TRBV29-1 and TRBJ1-4, with TRBD1 matching 7 bases. J was trimmed by 5 bases and V by 5 bases; bases with no gene match: 5. The CDR3 length is 13 residues. In germline, CDR1 is SQVTM, CDR2 ANQGSEA. CDR3 sequence reads: CSVSGQPNEKLFF. The CDR3 nucleotides are TGCAGCGTTTCGGGACAGCCAAATGAAAAACTGTTTTTT. The full variable domain, rest sourced from reference TRBV29-1 and TRBJ1-4, is SAVISQKPSRDICQRGTSLTIQCQVDSQVTMMFWYRQQPGQSLTLIATANQGSEATYESGFVIDKFPISRPNLTFSTLTVSNMSPEDSSIYLCSVSGQPNEKLFFGSGTQLSVL.

The gene calls are TRBV7-9 and TRBJ1-1, with a weak D call TRBD1 (6 bases). The CDR3 length is 16 residues. Deletions cut 5 bases from V and 3 bases from J, with 19 bases between. The germline V gene has CDR1 SEHNR and CDR2 FQNEAQ (reference sequence). The CDR3 spells CASSPMTGLIDTEAFF. The CDR3 region has the DNA TGTGCCAGCAGCCCTATGACAGGCCTCATCGACACTGAAGCTTTCTTT.

This chain uses TRBV28 with TRBJ2-5; 8 bases map to TRBD1. Germline loops: CDR1 MDHEN, CDR2 SYDVKM. V shed 5 bases and J 5 bases; nucleotides not matched to a gene: 19. This CDR3 has 18 amino acids. CDR3 in DNA: TGTGCCAGCAGTCCGCAGCCAGGTGGACAGGGCCTAGGGGAGACCCAGTACTTC. This translates into CASSPQPGGQGLGETQYF. Filled out from reference TRBV28 and TRBJ2-5, the complete variable domain reads DVKVTQSSRYLVKRTGEKVFLECVQDMDHENMFWYRQDPGLGLRLIYFSYDVKMKEKGDIPEGYSVSREKKERFSLILESASTNQTSMYLCASSPQPGGQGLGETQYFGPGTRLLVL.

The chain recombines TRBV10-3 with TRBJ2-7; 9 bases match TRBD1. Trimming removed 11 bases from V and 5 bases from J; junction bases left unmatched: 13. Per germline, CDR1 ENHRY and CDR2 SYGVKD. This CDR3 region has 14 residues. CDR3 DNA: TGTGCCCATGCACCGGGACAGGGTTTCGACGAGCAGTACTTC. Protein product: CAHAPGQGFDEQYF.

This chain joins TRBV27 and TRBJ1-2; 8 bases match TRBD1. The CDR3 consists of 15 residues. The trim removed 5 bases at V and 1 base at J, leaving 6 bases unmatched. The germline gives CDR1 MNHEY, CDR2 SMNVEV (reference sequence). For the CDR3, the DNA is TGTGCCAGCAGTCCTCAGGGGGCCCATAACTATGGCTACACCTTC. Amino acid sequence: CASSPQGAHNYGYTF.

This clone was recorded once. This rearrangement joins TRBV5-1 to TRBJ1-1, with D possibly matching TRBD1 (5 bases). CDR1 is SGHRS and CDR2 is YFSETQ in the germline V gene. Deletions cut 1 base from V and 3 bases from J, with 13 bases between. The CDR3 has 15 amino acids. The CDR3 region is CASSLRQGRDTEAFF. For the CDR3, the DNA is TGCGCCAGCAGCTTGCGGCAGGGTAGGGACACTGAAGCTTTCTTT.

Details on this clone: At one end the junction does not follow the germline gene, possibly because of a read error. CDR3 nucleotide sequence: TGTGCTAGCAGCCCAAGTGACACCGGGGAGCTGTTTTTT. Protein product: CASSPSDTGELFF. J is TRBJ2-2 and V is TRBV7-7, with D unclear. Per the germline V gene, CDR1 is SSHAT and CDR2 is FNYEAQ (reference sequence). CDR3 length: 13 amino acids.

V gene TRBV7-9 combines with J gene TRBJ1-2; 8 positions agree with TRBD1. This CDR3 has 18 amino acids. V was clipped by 0 bases and J by 5 bases; unmatched bases: 14. Per germline, CDR1 SEHNR and CDR2 FQNEAQ (reference sequence). CDR3 nucleotides: TGTGCCAGCAGCTTAGCGCGACAGGGGAATTACTGGGTTTATGGCTACACCTTC. This gives the protein CASSLARQGNYWVYGYTF.

This clone was seen a few times. The junction differs from germline at one of its ends, possibly a read error. This sequence joins TRBV29-1 and TRBJ1-2, with D perhaps matching TRBD1 (5 bases). This CDR3 comprises 13 residues. Germline V CDR1 and CDR2: SQVTM, ANQGSEA. The CDR3 DNA reads TGCAGCGTTCAAGAGGGACGGATCTATGGCTACACCTTC. It specifies CSVQEGRIYGYTF.

The rearrangement links TRBV30 to TRBJ1-2; TRBD1 agrees at 10 bases. Germline CDR1 GTSNPN, CDR2 SVGIG (reference sequence). This CDR3 comprises 16 residues. V shed 0 bases and J 6 bases; nucleotides not matched to a gene: 10. CDR3 region: CAWSVFHGTGVNGYTF. The CDR3 DNA is TGTGCCTGGAGTGTATTTCATGGGACAGGGGTAAATGGCTACACCTTC.

The rearrangement links TRBV2 to TRBJ2-2, with D possibly TRBD1 on 6 matching bases. Germline V CDR1 and CDR2: SNHLY, FYNNEI. There are 14 residues in the CDR3. With 5 bases removed from V and 3 bases from J, the gap between germline ends came to 10 bases. DNA of the CDR3: TGTGCCAGCAGTCGGGACACCTACACCGGGGAGCTGTTTTTT. It encodes CASSRDTYTGELFF. Looking up the rest from reference TRBV2 and TRBJ2-2 gives the full variable domain: EPEVTQTPSHQVTQMGQEVILRCVPISNHLYFYWYRQILGQKVEFLVSFYNNEISEKSEIFDDQFSVERPDGSNFTLKIRSTKLEDSAMYFCASSRDTYTGELFFGEGSRLTVL.

This clone was picked up a small number of times. The chain employs TRBV5-1 and TRBJ1-2; D is unclear. The CDR3 is 12 amino acids. V was cut by 4 bases and J by 4 bases, with 8 bases left in between. Germline V gene data show CDR1 as SGHRS and CDR2 as YFSETQ. CDR3 sequence: CASSPEGYGYTF. In nucleotides, the CDR3 is TGCGCCAGCAGCCCCGAAGGCTATGGCTACACCTTC.

V gene TRBV5-1 combines with J gene TRBJ1-4; tentative D call: TRBD1 (5 bases). CDR1 is SGHRS and CDR2 is YFSETQ in the germline V gene. V dropped 2 bases and J dropped 5 bases, with 13 bases sitting between them. The CDR3 spans 15 residues. DNA for the CDR3: TGCGCCAGCAGCTTCGATCGACAGCCGAATGAAAAACTGTTTTTT. Its translation is CASSFDRQPNEKLFF. The variable domain in full, with the rest retrieved from reference TRBV5-1 and TRBJ1-4, is KAGVTQTPRYLIKTRGQQVTLSCSPISGHRSVSWYQQTPGQGLQFLFEYFSETQRNKGNFPGRFSGRQFSNSRSEMNVSTLELGDSALYLCASSFDRQPNEKLFFGSGTQLSVL.

This clone has just a few counts. This may stem from a read error, because a much larger clone lies one nucleotide away. V gene TRBV14 combines with J gene TRBJ1-2; D gene ambiguous. Between the trimmed V and J ends, which lost 3 bases and 4 bases, there was a span of 6 bases. Germline-derived CDR1 and CDR2 are SGHDN and FVKESK. This CDR3 has 12 residues. The CDR3 loop reads CASSQGFYGYTF. The CDR3 nucleotides are TGTGCCAGCAGCCAGGGGTTCTATGGCTACACCTTC.

J is TRBJ2-1 and V is TRBV7-9; 12 bases are a match to TRBD2. Unmatched junction bases numbered 2, after V lost 3 bases and J lost 8 bases. This CDR3 is built from 14 residues. Per germline, CDR1 SEHNR and CDR2 FQNEAQ (reference sequence). In nucleotides, the CDR3 is TGTGCCAGCAGCTTGACTAGCGGGGGCGATGAGCAGTTCTTC. Translating it yields CASSLTSGGDEQFF.

This clone was observed a handful of times. The V gene is TRBV5-4, the J gene TRBJ1-6, with D hard to call. Germline assignment: CDR1 SGHNT and CDR2 YYREEE (reference sequence). The V end was cut by 3 bases, the J end by 7 bases, with 11 bases between. This CDR3 has 14 residues. In nucleotides, the CDR3 is TGTGCCAGCAGCTCCCGGGTTCTAAATTCACCCCTCCACTTT. It specifies CASSSRVLNSPLHF. Looking up the rest from reference TRBV5-4 and TRBJ1-6 gives the full variable domain: ETGVTQSPTHLIKTRGQQVTLRCSSQSGHNTVSWYQQALGQGPQFIFQYYREEENGRGNFPPRFSGLQFPNYSSELNVNALELDDSALYLCASSSRVLNSPLHFGNGTRLTVT.

The V call is TRBV7-9, the J call TRBJ2-1; D might be TRBD1 or TRBD2, each matching 5 bases. Germline V gene lookup returns CDR1 SEHNR and CDR2 FQNEAQ (reference sequence). Trimming shortened V by 1 base and J by 1 base, and 20 bases separated the two germline ends. The CDR3 has 19 residues. The CDR3 is CASSLEIGTVRSSYNEQFF. DNA for the CDR3: TGTGCCAGCAGCTTAGAGATAGGGACCGTTCGTTCGTCCTACAATGAGCAGTTCTTC.